This T cell receptor beta chain was obtained from a study of Tregs in tolerant kidney transplant recipients. The overall study: Recipients received nonmyeloablative bone marrow transplants from related graft donors, with transient mixed chimerism.

Unstimulated regulatory T cells (CD4+CD25+CD127-), CD4+CD25- non-regulatory cells, CD4 and CD8 cells were FACS-sorted from thawed PBMCs. Study-wide points: The most relevant donor-specific Treg TCRbeta repertoire apparently came from expansion with activated donor B cells.

Turning to this clone: Its antigen is not identified.

Profiling relied on immunoSEQ multiplex PCR, and the TCRdb table lists in-frame clones only, not all of them. The data show about 83,000 clones, with approximately 98% seen just once and 0.55% to 0.6% held by the top ten. The source was CD4+ T cells from blood, collected before the transplant. The TCR sequence derives from a human donor who received a combined kidney and bone marrow transplant.

CDR3 nucleotide sequence: TGTGCCAGCAGGCAAGGGGGGGGTGGTGAAAAACTGTTTTTT. Its protein is CASRQGGGGEKLFF. V and J are TRBV7-2 and TRBJ1-4; the D gene is possibly TRBD1 (6 bases). The length of the CDR3 is 14 residues. The ends were cut back, 6 bases at V and 7 bases at J, with 15 bases in the middle. Germline V gene sequence: CDR1 SGHTA, CDR2 FQGNSA.